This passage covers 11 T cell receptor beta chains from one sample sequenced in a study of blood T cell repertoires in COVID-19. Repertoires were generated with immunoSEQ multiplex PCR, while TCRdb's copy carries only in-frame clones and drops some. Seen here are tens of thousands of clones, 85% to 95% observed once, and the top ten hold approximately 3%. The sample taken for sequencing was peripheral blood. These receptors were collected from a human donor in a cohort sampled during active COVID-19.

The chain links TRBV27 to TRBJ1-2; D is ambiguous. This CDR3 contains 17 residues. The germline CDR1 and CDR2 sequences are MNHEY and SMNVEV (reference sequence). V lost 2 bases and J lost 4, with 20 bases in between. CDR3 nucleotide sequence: TGTGCCAGCAGTTTAGGACCCCGTTTCGGGGATGGCTATGGCTACACCTTC. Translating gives CASSLGPRFGDGYGYTF.

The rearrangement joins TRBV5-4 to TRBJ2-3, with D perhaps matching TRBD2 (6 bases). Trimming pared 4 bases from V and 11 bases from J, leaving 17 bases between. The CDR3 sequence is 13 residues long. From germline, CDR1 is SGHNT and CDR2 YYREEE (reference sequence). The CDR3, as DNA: TGTGCCAGCAGCCAGCCTGACGGGGGAGGGCAGTATTTT. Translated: CASSQPDGGGQYF.

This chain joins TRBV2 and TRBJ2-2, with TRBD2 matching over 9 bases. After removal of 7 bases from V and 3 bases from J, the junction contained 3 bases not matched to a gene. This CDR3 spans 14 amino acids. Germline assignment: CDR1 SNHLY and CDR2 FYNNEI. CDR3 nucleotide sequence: TGTGCCAGCAAACTAGCGGGCTACACCGGGGAGCTGTTTTTT. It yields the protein CASKLAGYTGELFF. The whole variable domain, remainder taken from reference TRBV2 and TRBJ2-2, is EPEVTQTPSHQVTQMGQEVILRCVPISNHLYFYWYRQILGQKVEFLVSFYNNEISEKSEIFDDQFSVERPDGSNFTLKIRSTKLEDSAMYFCASKLAGYTGELFFGEGSRLTVL.

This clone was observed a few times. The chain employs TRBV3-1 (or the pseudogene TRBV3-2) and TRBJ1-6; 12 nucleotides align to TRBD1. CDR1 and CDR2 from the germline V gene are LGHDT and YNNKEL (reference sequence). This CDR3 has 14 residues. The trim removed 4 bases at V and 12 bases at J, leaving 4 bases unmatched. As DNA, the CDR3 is TGTGCCAGCAGCCCGGGACAGGGGGCGCGACCCCTCCACTTT. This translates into CASSPGQGARPLHF.

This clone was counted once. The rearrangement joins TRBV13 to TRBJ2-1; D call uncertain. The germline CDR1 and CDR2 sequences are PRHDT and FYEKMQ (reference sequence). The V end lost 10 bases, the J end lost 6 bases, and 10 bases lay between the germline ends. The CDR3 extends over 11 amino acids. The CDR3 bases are TGTGCCATCAATAGAGGCAATGAGCAGTTCTTC. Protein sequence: CAINRGNEQFF.

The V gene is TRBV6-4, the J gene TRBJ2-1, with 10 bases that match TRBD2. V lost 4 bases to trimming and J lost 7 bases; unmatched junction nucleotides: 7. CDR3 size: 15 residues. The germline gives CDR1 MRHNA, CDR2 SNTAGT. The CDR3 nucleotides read TGTGCCAGCAGTGGAGAGCGGGGGGGCCTTAATGAGCAGTTCTTC. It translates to CASSGERGGLNEQFF.

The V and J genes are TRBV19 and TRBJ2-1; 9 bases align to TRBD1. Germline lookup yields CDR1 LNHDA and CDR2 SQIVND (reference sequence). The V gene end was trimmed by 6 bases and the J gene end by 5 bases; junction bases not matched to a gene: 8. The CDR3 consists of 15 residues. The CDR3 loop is CASSALDRGNNEQFF. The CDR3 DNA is TGTGCCAGTAGCGCCTTGGACAGGGGAAACAATGAGCAGTTCTTC. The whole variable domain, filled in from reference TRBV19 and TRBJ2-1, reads DGGITQSPKYLFRKEGQNVTLSCEQNLNHDAMYWYRQDPGQGLRLIYYSQIVNDFQKGDIAEGYSVSREKKESFPLTVTSAQKNPTAFYLCASSALDRGNNEQFFGPGTRLTVL.

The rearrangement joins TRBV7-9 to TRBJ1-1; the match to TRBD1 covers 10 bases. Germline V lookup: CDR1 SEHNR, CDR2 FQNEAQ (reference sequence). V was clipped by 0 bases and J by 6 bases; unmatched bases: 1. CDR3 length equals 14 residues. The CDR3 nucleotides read TGTGCCAGCAGCTTAGCGGGGACAGGGGCTGAAGCTTTCTTT. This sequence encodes CASSLAGTGAEAFF.

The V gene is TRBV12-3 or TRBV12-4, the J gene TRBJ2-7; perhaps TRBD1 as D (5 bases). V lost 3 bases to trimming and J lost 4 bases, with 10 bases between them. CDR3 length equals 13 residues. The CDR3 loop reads CASSLGRVYEQYV. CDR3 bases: TGTGCCAGCAGTTTGGGCAGGGTTTACGAGCAGTACGTC.

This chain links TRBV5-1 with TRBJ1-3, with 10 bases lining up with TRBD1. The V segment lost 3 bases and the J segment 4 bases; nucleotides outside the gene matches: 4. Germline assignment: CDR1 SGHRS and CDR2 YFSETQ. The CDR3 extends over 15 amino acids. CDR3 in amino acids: CASSSDRGSGNTIYF. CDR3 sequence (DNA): TGCGCCAGCAGCTCGGACAGGGGGTCGGGAAACACCATATATTTT.

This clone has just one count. The CDR3 bases are TGTGCCAGCAGCGTGGGACAGGGGTGGAATGAGCAGTTCTTC. Its translation: CASSVGQGWNEQFF. The chain links TRBV9 to TRBJ2-1, with 10 positions matching TRBD1. Germline values: CDR1 SGDLS, CDR2 YYNGEE. Losses at the gene ends were 2 bases for V and 7 bases for J; bases not matched to a gene: 3. This CDR3 contains 14 residues.